This TCR beta chain stems from a study of cytomegalovirus exposure and HLA in healthy donors. Across the study: Genotyping of nearly 400 donors showed that 80% to 85% belonged to the Caucasian-associated ancestry cluster. Study-level findings and limits: The authors later linked a missense DCLRE1C variant to TCR beta V- and J-gene trimming. Specific recognition of CMV antigens was confirmed in vitro for a few chains (all CMV-associated).

The study ran its PCR with 60 Vbeta and 13 Jbeta primers. Libraries were prepared by immunoSEQ multiplex PCR; TCRdb keeps only in-frame clonotypes and omits some of them. The table records approximately 300,000 clones, 80% of them present only once. This CDR3 has 14 amino acids. Germline CDR1 and CDR2: MNHEY and SVGAGI. Trimming shortened V by 2 bases and J by 4 bases, and 11 bases separated the two germline ends. Points on this clone: Its specificity is not known. The sample contains more than one DNA sequence encoding this CDR3.

This TCR came from a girl aged 2 to 9 in good health and CMV-seronegative. The V call is TRBV6-5, the J call TRBJ1-1, with a possible D match to TRBD1 (6 bases). The source material was PBMCs. In DNA, the CDR3 is TGTGCCAGCAGTTACGATGGGGGCGGCACTGAAGCTTTCTTT. This sequence encodes CASSYDGGGTEAFF.